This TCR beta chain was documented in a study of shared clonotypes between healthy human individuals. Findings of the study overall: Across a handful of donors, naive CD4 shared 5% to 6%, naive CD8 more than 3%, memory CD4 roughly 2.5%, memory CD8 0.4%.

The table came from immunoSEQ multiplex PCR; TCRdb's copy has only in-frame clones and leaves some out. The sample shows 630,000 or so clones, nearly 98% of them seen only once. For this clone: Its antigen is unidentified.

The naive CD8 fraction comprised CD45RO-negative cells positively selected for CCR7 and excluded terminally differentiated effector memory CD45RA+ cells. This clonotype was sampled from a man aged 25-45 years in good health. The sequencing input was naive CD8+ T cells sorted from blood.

The CDR3 loop reads CASSLSRGVGQYF. The DNA for the CDR3 is TGTGCCAGCAGTTTATCCCGGGGGGTTGGCCAGTACTTC. V is TRBV27 and J is TRBJ2-5, with TRBD2 matching 7 bases. V gave up 0 bases and J gave up 10 bases; unmatched junction bases: 5. CDR1 and CDR2 (germline): MNHEY, SMNVEV (reference sequence). This CDR3 has 13 residues.